Following are 32 T cell receptor beta chains from one sample sequenced in a study of EBV T-cell therapy then PD-1 blockade in nasopharyngeal carcinoma. The assay was immunoSEQ multiplex PCR, and TCRdb's table has in-frame clones only and misses some. The repertoire holds roughly 17,000 clones, with approximately 88% as singletons. Treatment noted: AdE1-LMPpoly-expanded autologous EBV-specific T-cell therapy followed by anti-PD-1 nivolumab. These receptors are not linked to any known antigen. Sequences were derived from CD8+ T cells from blood, sampled at day 0 from a patient whose treatment included autologous EBV-specific T cells and nivolumab. All receptors come from a man aged 40-50 years with nasopharyngeal carcinoma.

V gene TRBV15 combines with J gene TRBJ1-2; D may be TRBD1 (6 bases). Deletions cut 1 base from V and 4 bases from J, with 13 bases between. Germline V gives CDR1 LNHNV, CDR2 YYDKDF (reference sequence). CDR3 length equals 15 residues. CDR3 DNA: TGTGCCACCAGCAGAGGAGTAGGACAGCGCTATGGCTACACCTTC. This gives the protein CATSRGVGQRYGYTF.

The chain links TRBV6-2 or TRBV6-3 to TRBJ2-5, with D perhaps matching TRBD1 (6 bases). The V end was cut by 2 bases, the J end by 6 bases, with 22 bases between. CDR3 length: 17 residues. Germline V gene sequence: CDR1 MNHEY, CDR2 SVGEGT. The CDR3 loop is CASSYLPQLRGLQTQYF. The CDR3 DNA is TGTGCCAGCAGTTACCTCCCCCAGCTCAGGGGATTACAGACCCAGTACTTC.

This clone is a singleton in its sample. The chain employs TRBV15 and TRBJ1-6; tentatively, D is TRBD1 (6 bases). The germline V and J ends were trimmed by 3 bases and 0 bases, with 12 bases remaining between them. Per the germline V gene, CDR1 is LNHNV and CDR2 is YYDKDF (reference sequence). This CDR3 has 17 residues. The CDR3 DNA reads TGTGCCACCAGCAGCGAGACAGGCAGCTCCTATAATTCACCCCTCCACTTT. Protein: CATSSETGSSYNSPLHF.

This chain links TRBV3-1 (or the pseudogene TRBV3-2) with TRBJ2-7; D is perhaps TRBD2 (7 bases). V was shortened by 0 bases and J by 5 bases, with 23 bases between the two germline ends. Per the germline V gene, CDR1 is LGHDT and CDR2 is YNNKEL (reference sequence). The CDR3 runs to 18 residues. CDR3 amino acids: CASSQDHGGREGVNEQYF. As DNA, the CDR3 is TGTGCCAGCAGCCAAGATCACGGAGGCAGGGAGGGGGTGAACGAGCAGTACTTC.

This sequence joins TRBV25-1 and TRBJ1-2, with D possibly being TRBD1 (5 bases). Germline V lookup: CDR1 MGHDK, CDR2 SYGVNS. The CDR3 extends over 12 amino acids. Trimming took 6 bases from V and 4 from J, leaving 9 bases between them. The CDR3 DNA reads as TGTGCCAGCAGGCAGGGTCTCTATGGCTACACCTTC. Translating gives CASRQGLYGYTF.

The V call is TRBV7-8, the J call TRBJ2-2; no reliable D call. The CDR3 is made up of 12 amino acids. V gave up 5 bases and J gave up 4 bases, with 5 bases separating them. The germline gives CDR1 SGHVS, CDR2 FQNEAQ. This CDR3 reads CASSPSTGELFF. The CDR3 DNA follows: TGTGCCAGCAGCCCCTCCACCGGGGAGCTGTTTTTT.

The V and J genes are TRBV3-1 (or the pseudogene TRBV3-2) and TRBJ2-5; D may be TRBD1 or TRBD2 (5 bases each). The CDR3 loop spans 16 amino acids. Germline CDR1 and CDR2: LGHDT and YNNKEL (reference sequence). Trimming left V 0 bases short and J 9 bases short, with 20 bases between. The CDR3 DNA reads TGTGCCAGCAGCCAAGATTCGGGACCCGCGTGGTGGGCCCAGTACTTC. Translation gives CASSQDSGPAWWAQYF.

CDR3: CASSEGQGTGELFF. CDR3 nucleotide sequence: TGTGCCAGCAGTGAGGGACAGGGCACCGGGGAGCTGTTTTTT. The J gene is TRBJ2-2, the V gene TRBV6-4, with 9 bases lining up with TRBD1. This CDR3 contains 14 residues. V dropped 3 bases and J dropped 4; count of bases not matched to a gene: 0. Germline loops: CDR1 MRHNA, CDR2 SNTAGT.

The rearrangement links TRBV3-1 (or the pseudogene TRBV3-2) to TRBJ1-4; no clear D gene. This CDR3 has 15 residues. The germline V gene encodes CDR1 LGHDT and CDR2 YNNKEL (reference sequence). V dropped 0 bases and J dropped 2 bases, with 7 bases sitting between them. The CDR3 loop reads CASSQEKGTNEKLFF. The CDR3 region has the DNA TGTGCCAGCAGCCAAGAGAAGGGCACTAATGAAAAACTGTTTTTT.

The CDR3 nucleotides read TGTGCCAGCAGTTACCGCGGGAGCTCCTACAATGAGCAGTTCTTC. Protein: CASSYRGSSYNEQFF. This chain uses TRBV6-2 or TRBV6-3 with TRBJ2-1; 7 nucleotides align to TRBD2. The ends lost 2 bases at V and 0 bases at J; junction bases unmatched: 1. Per the germline V gene, CDR1 is MNHEY and CDR2 is SVGEGT. The CDR3 covers 15 residues.

This chain uses TRBV5-6 with TRBJ2-7, with 8 bases aligning to TRBD2. Germline loops: CDR1 SGHDT, CDR2 YYEEEE. The CDR3 runs to 16 residues. Trimming took 4 bases from V and 1 from J; bases not matched to a gene: 10. The DNA of the CDR3 is TGTGCCAGCAGCCCCCTGGCGGGGGGACCTTCCTACGAGCAGTACTTC. As protein: CASSPLAGGPSYEQYF.

The rearrangement links TRBV6-2 or TRBV6-3 to TRBJ1-1; D remains ambiguous. V was shortened by 5 bases and J by 1 base, with 8 bases between the two germline ends. The CDR3 is made up of 13 amino acids. Per the germline V gene, CDR1 is MNHEY and CDR2 is SVGEGT. In DNA form, the CDR3 reads TGTGCCAGCAGTCTCGCTAGGAACACTGAAGCTTTCTTT. It yields the protein CASSLARNTEAFF.

V usage is TRBV29-1 and J usage is TRBJ1-2, with D tentatively TRBD1 (6 bases). The V end was cut by 4 bases, the J end by 2 bases, with 8 bases between. CDR3 size: 12 residues. Germline lookup yields CDR1 SQVTM and CDR2 ANQGSEA. CDR3 loop: CSVVGGNYGYTF. The DNA of the CDR3 is TGCAGCGTTGTAGGGGGAAACTATGGCTACACCTTC.

The chain joins TRBV4-3 to TRBJ2-3; TRBD2 is a possible D gene (5 bases). V lost 0 bases and J 3 bases, leaving 10 bases between the germline ends. The CDR3 sequence is 15 residues long. Germline-derived CDR1 and CDR2 are LGHNA and YSLEER. The DNA for the CDR3 is TGCGCCAGCAGCCAAGATAGAGGGCGGACAGATACGCAGTATTTT. Its translation: CASSQDRGRTDTQYF.

The rearrangement uses TRBV6-4 and TRBJ2-3, with D unresolved. The germline V and J ends were trimmed by 2 bases and 5 bases, with 5 bases remaining between them. Germline V gene data show CDR1 as MRHNA and CDR2 as SNTAGT. The CDR3 contains 12 residues. The CDR3 nucleotides read TGTGCCAGCAGTGACGGGGAAGATACGCAGTATTTT. Residues: CASSDGEDTQYF.

This chain links TRBV5-4 with TRBJ1-4, with a possible D match to TRBD1 (5 bases). Trimming removed 2 bases at V and 3 bases at J, with 11 bases between. The length of the CDR3 is 15 residues. CDR1 is SGHNT and CDR2 is YYREEE in the germline V gene (reference sequence). The CDR3 region is CASSFQGGANEKLFF. CDR3 nucleotides: TGTGCCAGCAGCTTTCAGGGAGGAGCTAATGAAAAACTGTTTTTT. The full variable domain, completed using reference TRBV5-4 and TRBJ1-4, is ETGVTQSPTHLIKTRGQQVTLRCSSQSGHNTVSWYQQALGQGPQFIFQYYREEENGRGNFPPRFSGLQFPNYSSELNVNALELDDSALYLCASSFQGGANEKLFFGSGTQLSVL.

The V gene is TRBV5-4, the J gene TRBJ2-1; D might be TRBD2 (6 bases). The CDR3 totals 13 residues. Looked up from germline, CDR1 is SGHNT and CDR2 is YYREEE (reference sequence). The V gene lost 3 bases and the J gene lost 10 bases, with 14 bases spanning the gap. The CDR3 protein is CASSWGVGGEQFF. The CDR3 DNA reads TGTGCCAGCAGCTGGGGGGTGGGTGGCGAGCAGTTCTTC.

The chain uses TRBV9 and TRBJ2-3; 8 nucleotides line up with TRBD2. Germline loops: CDR1 SGDLS, CDR2 YYNGEE. J was trimmed by 1 base and V by 2 bases; bases with no gene match: 12. CDR3 length: 18 residues. CDR3 nucleotide sequence: TGTGCCAGCAGCGTTCTAGCGGGCATGTCCGTTGGCACAGATACGCAGTATTTT. As protein: CASSVLAGMSVGTDTQYF.

The chain carries TRBV7-9 and TRBJ1-4, with 7 positions matching TRBD1. CDR1 and CDR2 from the germline V gene are SEHNR and FQNEAQ (reference sequence). The V and J ends lost 5 bases and 8 bases, in that order; junction bases with no gene match: 11. This CDR3 contains 15 residues. The CDR3 DNA follows: TGTGCCAGCAGCCTTTGGGACAGAAGGGAAGAAAAACTGTTTTTT. Its translation: CASSLWDRREEKLFF.

J is TRBJ2-1 and V is TRBV6-4; TRBD2 aligns across 10 bases. V lost 3 bases and J lost 5; bases outside the gene matches: 4. The CDR3 spans 15 residues. The germline V gene encodes CDR1 MRHNA and CDR2 SNTAGT. The CDR3: CASSEALAGNNEQFF. In DNA form, the CDR3 reads TGTGCCAGCAGTGAAGCACTAGCGGGAAACAATGAGCAGTTCTTC.

The chain combines TRBV7-9 with TRBJ2-2; D possibly corresponds to TRBD1 (7 bases). This CDR3 spans 16 amino acids. Germline CDR1 reads SEHNR; CDR2 reads FQNEAQ (reference sequence). Deletions cut 3 bases from V and 4 bases from J, with 15 bases between. The CDR3 loop reads CASSFSRGEVTGELFF. The CDR3 DNA follows: TGTGCCAGCAGCTTCTCCAGGGGGGAAGTCACCGGGGAGCTGTTTTTT.

This rearrangement joins TRBV18 to TRBJ2-5; 7 positions match TRBD2. After removal of 4 bases from V and 10 bases from J, the junction contained 6 bases not matched to a gene. The CDR3 is 12 amino acids. The germline V gene encodes CDR1 KGHSH and CDR2 LQKENI. The CDR3 reads CASSLDRGDQYF. The DNA for the CDR3 is TGTGCCAGCTCACTAGACCGGGGGGACCAGTACTTC.

The chain carries TRBV5-1 and TRBJ2-3; TRBD1 is a possible D gene (5 bases). V was clipped by 1 base and J by 1 base, with 10 bases between them. Germline CDR1 reads SGHRS; CDR2 reads YFSETQ. This CDR3 is built from 15 residues. CDR3 sequence (DNA): TGCGCCAGCAGCTTGAGGGGAAGGGGCACAGATACGCAGTATTTT. As protein: CASSLRGRGTDTQYF.

This chain joins TRBV27 and TRBJ2-7; TRBD2 agrees at 8 bases. Germline CDR1 and CDR2: MNHEY and SMNVEV (reference sequence). This CDR3 region has 14 residues. The V segment lost 7 bases and the J segment 6 bases; nucleotides outside the gene matches: 11. The CDR3 region is CASTQSKRGTEQYF. Here the CDR3 DNA reads TGTGCCAGCACCCAAAGCAAGCGGGGGACCGAGCAGTACTTC.

The rearrangement uses TRBV10-3 and TRBJ2-3; D possibly corresponds to TRBD1 (5 bases). This CDR3 has 13 residues. CDR1 and CDR2 from the germline V gene are ENHRY and SYGVKD. Trimming took 8 bases from V and 3 from J, leaving 12 bases between them. CDR3 DNA: TGTGCCATCTCCATGACAGAAACAGATACGCAGTATTTT. Translated, it gives CAISMTETDTQYF.

This clone turned up a few times. The genes are TRBV4-3 and TRBJ2-3, with D possibly matching TRBD2 (6 bases). CDR1 LGHNA and CDR2 YSLEER come from the germline V gene. The V end lost 0 bases, the J end lost 4 bases, and 14 bases lay between the germline ends. The CDR3 loop spans 16 amino acids. CDR3 region: CASSQEGSGGPDTQYF. The CDR3 coding sequence is TGCGCCAGCAGCCAAGAGGGTTCCGGGGGTCCAGATACGCAGTATTTT.

A single count supports this clone. The chain uses TRBV6-2 or TRBV6-3 and TRBJ1-6; 7 nucleotides match TRBD1. V lost 6 bases, J lost 10 bases, and 9 bases stayed unmatched. This CDR3 is 14 amino acids long. Per germline, CDR1 MNHEY and CDR2 SVGEGT. The CDR3 DNA reads TGTGCCAGCAGCCCCGGGACAGAGGGATCACCCCTCCACTTT. Its translation is CASSPGTEGSPLHF.

The rearrangement uses TRBV5-5 and TRBJ2-1; TRBD1 aligns across 9 bases. This CDR3 spans 16 amino acids. In germline, CDR1 is SGHKS, CDR2 YYEKEE (reference sequence). V dropped 3 bases and J dropped 2; count of bases not matched to a gene: 6. Here the CDR3 DNA reads TGTGCCAGCAGCTGGGCGCGACAGGGGGCCTACAATGAGCAGTTCTTC. Its protein product is CASSWARQGAYNEQFF.

The V call is TRBV3-1 (or the pseudogene TRBV3-2), the J call TRBJ2-2; possibly TRBD1 for D (7 bases). This CDR3 is built from 17 residues. The germline V gene has CDR1 LGHDT and CDR2 YNNKEL (reference sequence). Trimming removed 4 bases at V and 2 bases at J, with 17 bases between. CDR3 protein: CASSPGGSEINTGELFF. In DNA form, the CDR3 reads TGTGCCAGCAGCCCAGGGGGGTCAGAAATTAACACCGGGGAGCTGTTTTTT.

The V and J genes are TRBV9 and TRBJ1-4; D is undetermined. This CDR3 comprises 16 residues. CDR1 and CDR2 (germline): SGDLS, YYNGEE. The ends were cut back, 0 bases at V and 8 bases at J, with 17 bases in the middle. CDR3 sequence reads: CASSVEGGRIREKLFF. In DNA form, the CDR3 reads TGTGCCAGCAGCGTAGAGGGAGGGCGGATAAGAGAAAAACTGTTTTTT.

The V and J genes are TRBV7-9 and TRBJ2-7, with D perhaps TRBD1 (6 bases). Germline V CDR1 and CDR2: SEHNR, FQNEAQ (reference sequence). The V and J ends lost 5 bases and 0 bases respectively, with 17 bases between them. CDR3 length equals 16 residues. This CDR3 reads CASSPRTALSSYEQYF. The CDR3 nucleotides are TGTGCCAGCAGCCCGCGGACAGCCCTGAGCTCCTACGAGCAGTACTTC. Full variable domain (rest looked up from reference TRBV7-9 and TRBJ2-7): DTGVSQNPRHKITKRGQNVTFRCDPISEHNRLYWYRQTLGQGPEFLTYFQNEAQLEKSRLLSDRFSAERPKGSFSTLEIQRTEQGDSAMYLCASSPRTALSSYEQYFGPGTRLTVT.

The chain combines TRBV27 with TRBJ2-5; D ambiguous. The CDR3 runs 14 residues. The germline CDR1 and CDR2 sequences are MNHEY and SMNVEV (reference sequence). Trimming removed 3 bases at V and 5 bases at J, with 13 bases between. CDR3 region: CASSLRQNGETQYF. The CDR3 DNA follows: TGTGCCAGCAGTTTGCGACAAAACGGGGAGACCCAGTACTTC.